Below, 21 T cell receptor beta chains from the same sample are listed, as sequenced in a study of blood T cell repertoires in COVID-19. Assay used: immunoSEQ multiplex PCR; TCRdb lists only in-frame clones, some missing. The table lists about 100,000 clones, 85% of them singletons. Sequences were obtained from peripheral blood. The origin of the receptors is a man in his 60s with acute or convalescent COVID-19.

The chain combines TRBV2 with TRBJ2-3, with 7 bases fitting TRBD2. CDR3 length equals 15 residues. V lost 11 bases and J lost 6; bases outside the gene matches: 17. Looked up from germline, CDR1 is SNHLY and CDR2 is FYNNEI. The CDR3 region has the DNA TGTGCCGAAAGGGGAGGGTGGGCCGGATGGGATACGCAGTATTTT. Protein product: CAERGGWAGWDTQYF. The entire variable domain, with the rest obtained from reference TRBV2 and TRBJ2-3, is as follows: EPEVTQTPSHQVTQMGQEVILRCVPISNHLYFYWYRQILGQKVEFLVSFYNNEISEKSEIFDDQFSVERPDGSNFTLKIRSTKLEDSAMYFCAERGGWAGWDTQYFGPGTRLTVL.

This chain joins TRBV5-4 and TRBJ2-1, with D tentatively TRBD2 (6 bases). Per the germline V gene, CDR1 is SGHNT and CDR2 is YYREEE (reference sequence). Trimming shortened V by 4 bases and J by 0 bases, and 11 bases separated the two germline ends. The length of the CDR3 is 15 residues. CDR3 sequence (DNA): TGTGCCAGCAGCACGTTAGCGGCCTCCTACAATGAGCAGTTCTTC. It translates to CASSTLAASYNEQFF.

In this sample, this clone turned up a few times. The V gene is TRBV5-6, the J gene TRBJ2-7, with 11 bases aligning to TRBD2. Germline V gives CDR1 SGHDT, CDR2 YYEEEE. The CDR3 consists of 17 residues. Trimming at V came to 0 bases and at J to 0 bases, leaving 5 bases not matched to a gene. The CDR3 protein is CASSLGLAGLSSYEQYF. The CDR3 DNA reads as TGTGCCAGCAGCTTGGGACTAGCGGGATTAAGCTCCTACGAGCAGTACTTC. Supplemented by reference TRBV5-6 and TRBJ2-7, the full variable domain reads DAGVTQSPTHLIKTRGQQVTLRCSPKSGHDTVSWYQQALGQGPQFIFQYYEEEERQRGNFPDRFSGHQFPNYSSELNVNALLLGDSALYLCASSLGLAGLSSYEQYFGPGTRLTVT.

This chain links TRBV5-1 with TRBJ2-1; 10 bases are shared with TRBD2. The CDR3 runs 15 residues. Trimming cost V 2 bases and J 10 bases; bases outside gene matches: 9. Germline assignment: CDR1 SGHRS and CDR2 YFSETQ. This chain's CDR3 is CASSLMGTSVYEQFF. DNA for the CDR3: TGCGCCAGCAGCTTAATGGGGACTAGCGTTTACGAGCAGTTCTTC.

A single count supports this clone. The chain links TRBV19 to TRBJ1-5, with a weak D call TRBD1 (6 bases). V lost 6 bases to trimming and J lost 3 bases, with 15 bases between them. Germline lookup yields CDR1 LNHDA and CDR2 SQIVND (reference sequence). The CDR3 is 15 residues long. CDR3 DNA: TGTGCCAGTAGCATCGGGGGGCCCCCCAATCAGCCCCAGCATTTT. This encodes CASSIGGPPNQPQHF.

V gene TRBV19 combines with J gene TRBJ1-2; D gene unclear. Germline CDR1 LNHDA, CDR2 SQIVND (reference sequence). With 1 base removed from V and 8 bases from J, the gap between germline ends came to 14 bases. CDR3 length equals 14 residues. As DNA, the CDR3 is TGTGCCAGTAGTATAGCAGGCAGCGAGCGGGGCTACACCTTC. This translates into CASSIAGSERGYTF.

This clone was detected only once. This chain joins TRBV11-2 and TRBJ1-1; D uncertain. The CDR3 runs to 14 residues. Between the trimmed V and J ends, which lost 5 bases and 2 bases, there was a span of 12 bases. Germline assignment: CDR1 SGHAT and CDR2 FQNNGV. CDR3 coding DNA: TGTGCCAGCAGCCGAAGCAGGCAAAACACTGAAGCTTTCTTT. Residues: CASSRSRQNTEAFF.

The chain carries TRBV19 and TRBJ2-3; 9 bases align to TRBD2. There are 14 residues in the CDR3. CDR1 is LNHDA, CDR2 SQIVND, per germline (reference sequence). V gave up 9 bases and J gave up 4 bases; unmatched junction bases: 8. CDR3 protein: CASGASGMADTQYF. CDR3 sequence (DNA): TGTGCCAGCGGGGCTAGCGGGATGGCAGATACGCAGTATTTT.

This clone was seen just once. This sequence joins TRBV24-1 and TRBJ2-3; D might be TRBD1 (5 bases). The V and J ends lost 4 bases and 5 bases respectively, with 9 bases between them. Germline V gene data show CDR1 as KGHDR and CDR2 as SFDVKD. CDR3 size: 13 residues. Written as DNA, the CDR3 is TGTGCCACCAGTGACCCTGACAGAGATACGCAGTATTTT. Its protein is CATSDPDRDTQYF.

DNA for the CDR3: TGTGCCAGTGCCGGGGGAGCCTCCTCTGGAAACACCATATATTTT. Its translation is CASAGGASSGNTIYF. This rearrangement joins TRBV19 to TRBJ1-3; TRBD1 is a possible D gene (5 bases). The CDR3 is 15 amino acids. V dropped 8 bases and J dropped 0 bases, with 14 bases sitting between them. Germline V gives CDR1 LNHDA, CDR2 SQIVND (reference sequence).

V usage is TRBV19 and J usage is TRBJ2-1; the match to TRBD1 covers 12 bases. Trimming took 6 bases from V and 9 from J; bases not matched to a gene: 9. There are 15 residues in the CDR3. Germline V gene lookup returns CDR1 LNHDA and CDR2 SQIVND (reference sequence). Written as DNA, the CDR3 is TGTGCCAGTAGATCCCCGGGACAGGGGGCCGGTGAGCAGTTCTTC. Protein sequence: CASRSPGQGAGEQFF. Supplemented by reference TRBV19 and TRBJ2-1, the full variable domain reads DGGITQSPKYLFRKEGQNVTLSCEQNLNHDAMYWYRQDPGQGLRLIYYSQIVNDFQKGDIAEGYSVSREKKESFPLTVTSAQKNPTAFYLCASRSPGQGAGEQFFGPGTRLTVL.

The chain has TRBV5-4 and TRBJ2-7, with TRBD2 as a possible D gene (6 bases). The germline V gene encodes CDR1 SGHNT and CDR2 YYREEE (reference sequence). Trimming pared 1 base from V and 2 bases from J, leaving 13 bases between. The CDR3 has 15 residues. This CDR3 reads CASSLSPGEAYEQYF. The CDR3 DNA reads TGTGCCAGCAGCTTGAGCCCGGGGGAGGCCTACGAGCAGTACTTC.

This rearrangement joins TRBV6-6 to TRBJ2-7, with 8 bases matching TRBD1. V was pared by 5 bases and J by 4 bases, with 16 bases of the junction left unmatched. Germline V gives CDR1 MNHNY, CDR2 SVGAGI (reference sequence). There are 17 residues in the CDR3. DNA for the CDR3: TGTGCCAGCAGTCTTGGGACAGGCGACCCTCGTGAGTACGAGCAGTACTTC. Its protein is CASSLGTGDPREYEQYF.

V and J are TRBV5-1 and TRBJ2-3; tentative D call: TRBD1 (5 bases). V lost 4 bases and J lost 0, with 12 bases in between. This CDR3 is 15 amino acids long. Germline CDR1 SGHRS, CDR2 YFSETQ. CDR3 residues: CASSADTSSTDTQYF. The CDR3 nucleotides read TGCGCCAGCAGCGCGGACACCTCTAGCACAGATACGCAGTATTTT.

V gene TRBV9 combines with J gene TRBJ2-5, with D possibly matching TRBD1 (5 bases). Trimming took off 4 bases at V and 5 bases at J, with 12 bases between the two ends. The CDR3 loop spans 13 amino acids. In germline, CDR1 is SGDLS, CDR2 YYNGEE. CDR3 loop: CASSSSAGETQYF. The DNA for the CDR3 is TGTGCCAGCAGCTCCTCTGCAGGGGAGACCCAGTACTTC.

The V gene is TRBV5-1, the J gene TRBJ1-1; 8 bases align to TRBD1. Trimming took 4 bases from V and 5 from J; bases not matched to a gene: 7. The length of the CDR3 is 14 residues. Germline-derived CDR1 and CDR2 are SGHRS and YFSETQ. For the CDR3, the DNA is TGCGCCAGCAGCGTGACAGGGGCGAGGACTGAAGCTTTCTTT. It is translated as CASSVTGARTEAFF.

This chain joins TRBV3-1 (or the pseudogene TRBV3-2) and TRBJ2-7; D is ambiguous. Trimming stripped 3 bases from V and 12 bases from J, with 21 bases between. Looked up from germline, CDR1 is LGHDT and CDR2 is YNNKEL (reference sequence). This CDR3 has 14 residues. The CDR3 loop reads CASSHLGTKEYPYF. In DNA, the CDR3 is TGTGCCAGCAGCCACCTCGGAACGAAGGAGTACCCGTACTTC.

V is TRBV6-2 or TRBV6-3 and J is TRBJ2-3; 10 bases fit TRBD2. V lost 6 bases to trimming and J lost 2 bases; unmatched junction nucleotides: 8. Per the germline V gene, CDR1 is MNHEY and CDR2 is SVGEGT. The CDR3 runs to 16 residues. CDR3 bases: TGTGCCAGCAGCGATCGGACTAGCGGAGTCACAGATACGCAGTATTTT. This encodes CASSDRTSGVTDTQYF.

CDR3 bases: TGTGCCAGCAGGCAAGCCGGGACAGGGGACTACGAGCAGTACTTC. Protein sequence: CASRQAGTGDYEQYF. The J gene is TRBJ2-7, the V gene TRBV6-5; 10 bases agree with TRBD1. The germline gives CDR1 MNHEY, CDR2 SVGAGI. The CDR3 has 15 amino acids. V dropped 6 bases and J dropped 3; count of bases not matched to a gene: 8.

V usage is TRBV6-4 and J usage is TRBJ1-2, with D possibly TRBD1 on 5 matching bases. Looked up from germline, CDR1 is MRHNA and CDR2 is SNTAGT. CDR3 length equals 15 residues. With 2 bases removed from V and 9 bases from J, the gap between germline ends came to 19 bases. CDR3 sequence (DNA): TGTGCCAGCAGTGACCCGACGTTGGGGGACTGGCGCTACACCTTC. It encodes CASSDPTLGDWRYTF.

This chain links TRBV7-2 with TRBJ1-4; the match to TRBD1 covers 7 bases. CDR3 length: 16 amino acids. Per germline, CDR1 SGHTA and CDR2 FQGNSA. The V and J ends lost 1 base and 4 bases, in that order; junction bases with no gene match: 6. The CDR3 region has the DNA TGTGCCAGCAGCTTAGGGCGACAGGGCTTTAATGAAAAACTGTTTTTT. Protein sequence: CASSLGRQGFNEKLFF.